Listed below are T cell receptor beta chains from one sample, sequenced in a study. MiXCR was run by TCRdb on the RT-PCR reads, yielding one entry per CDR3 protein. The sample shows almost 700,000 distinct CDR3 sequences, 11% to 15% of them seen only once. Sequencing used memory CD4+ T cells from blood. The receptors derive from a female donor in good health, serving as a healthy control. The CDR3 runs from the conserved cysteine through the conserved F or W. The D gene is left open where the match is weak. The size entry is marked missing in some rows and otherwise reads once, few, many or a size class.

CDR3: CASWDTVHNEQFF
DNA: TGTGCCAGCTGGGACACCGTCCACAATGAGCAGTTCTTC
J: TRBJ2-1
V: TRBV18
size: -
D: -

CDR3: CSVMGTGSGSYEQYF
DNA: TGCAGCGTCATGGGGACAGGGAGTGGGTCCTACGAGCAGTACTTC
J: TRBJ2-7
V: TRBV29-1
size: -
D: TRBD1

CDR3: CASSAGLAVGGELFF
DNA: TGTGCCAGCAGCGCGGGACTAGCGGTGGGCGGGGAGCTGTTTTTT
J: TRBJ2-2
V: TRBV7-7
size: -
D: TRBD2

CDR3: CASSLGNPPYEQYF
DNA: TGCGCCAGCAGCTTGGGGAACCCCCCTTACGAGCAGTACTTC
J: TRBJ2-7
V: TRBV5-1
size: -
D: -

CDR3: CSGVTSGRTYNEQFF
DNA: TGCAGTGGGGTGACAAGCGGGAGAACGTACAATGAGCAGTTCTTC
J: TRBJ2-1
V: TRBV20-1
size: many
D: TRBD2

CDR3: CSAERGGRAYEQYF
DNA: TGCAGTGCTGAGAGGGGAGGGAGGGCCTACGAGCAGTACTTC
J: TRBJ2-7
V: TRBV20-1
size: few
D: TRBD2

CDR3: CASSFPAAGTNYGYTF
DNA: TGTGCCAGCAGTTTTCCCGCGGCGGGGACCAACTATGGCTACACCTTC
J: TRBJ1-2
V: TRBV12-3/TRBV12-4
size: -
D: -

CDR3: CASSLAPERGNIQYF
DNA: TGCGCCAGCAGCTTGGCACCGGAAAGGGGGAACATTCAGTACTTC
J: TRBJ2-4
V: TRBV5-1
size: many
D: -

CDR3: CSASKGGRDETEPQHF
DNA: TGCAGTGCTAGTAAGGGGGGCCGGGATGAGACTGAGCCCCAGCATTTT
J: TRBJ1-5
V: TRBV20-1
size: -
D: -

CDR3: CASSSRLAGFTGEQYF
DNA: TGTGCCAGCAGTTCTCGACTAGCGGGATTCACGGGGGAGCAGTACTTC
J: TRBJ2-7
V: TRBV7-9
size: -
D: TRBD2

CDR3: CASSYSSGGVVTEKLFF
DNA: TGTGCCAGCAGTTACTCGAGCGGCGGGGTAGTAACGGAAAAACTGTTTTTT
J: TRBJ1-4
V: TRBV6-2/TRBV6-3
size: -
D: -

CDR3: CASSVGTGNTIYF
DNA: TGTGCCAGCAGCGTAGGGACAGGAAACACCATATATTTT
J: TRBJ1-3
V: TRBV5-6
size: many
D: -

CDR3: CASSLNRAEVQFF
DNA: TGTGCCAGCTCACTGAACCGGGCCGAAGTACAATTCTTC
J: TRBJ2-1
V: TRBV18
size: -
D: -

CDR3: CSARGFTGAYYGYTF
DNA: TGCAGTGCTAGAGGTTTTACAGGGGCATACTATGGCTACACCTTC
J: TRBJ1-2
V: TRBV20-1
size: -
D: TRBD1

CDR3: CATRGLGANVLTF
DNA: TGTGCCACTAGGGGGCTCGGGGCCAACGTCCTGACTTTC
J: TRBJ2-6
V: TRBV18
size: -
D: TRBD1

CDR3: CASRPPGTGDNSPLHF
DNA: TGCGCCAGCCGCCCTCCCGGGACAGGGGATAATTCACCCCTCCACTTT
J: TRBJ1-6
V: TRBV5-1
size: medium-sized
D: TRBD1

CDR3: CASSVGWTDQAFF
DNA: TGCGCCAGCAGCGTCGGATGGACGGACCAAGCTTTCTTT
J: TRBJ1-1
V: TRBV5-1
size: -
D: -

CDR3: CASSPAIAYNEQFF
DNA: TGTGCCAGCTCACCGGCTATTGCCTACAATGAGCAGTTCTTC
J: TRBJ2-1
V: TRBV18
size: many
D: -

CDR3: CASSPRQGVWNTEAFF
DNA: TGTGCCAGCAGCCCCAGACAGGGGGTGTGGAACACTGAAGCTTTCTTT
J: TRBJ1-1
V: TRBV7-2
size: few
D: TRBD1

CDR3: CASSVAWQDHNEQFF
DNA: TGTGCCAGCAGCGTAGCTTGGCAGGATCACAATGAGCAGTTCTTC
J: TRBJ2-1
V: TRBV9
size: -
D: -

CDR3: CSAEGQVLDSPLHF
DNA: TGCAGTGCGGAGGGACAGGTATTAGATTCACCCCTCCACTTT
J: TRBJ1-6
V: TRBV20-1
size: -
D: TRBD1

CDR3: CASSFRTGTYEQYF
DNA: TGTGCCAGCAGCTTCAGGACAGGGACCTACGAGCAGTACTTC
J: TRBJ2-7
V: TRBV7-2
size: many
D: TRBD1

CDR3: CASKKRLRREGRDEQFF
DNA: TGTGCCAGCAAAAAACGACTACGGCGGGAGGGCCGCGATGAGCAGTTCTTC
J: TRBJ2-1
V: TRBV6-5
size: many
D: TRBD2

CDR3: CASGSLEKLFF
DNA: TGTGCCAGCGGGAGTCTTGAAAAACTGTTTTTT
J: TRBJ1-4
V: TRBV2
size: -
D: -

CDR3: CASIQQGGENTEAFF
DNA: TGTGCCAGCATTCAACAGGGCGGGGAGAACACTGAAGCTTTCTTT
J: TRBJ1-1
V: TRBV6-6
size: many
D: -

CDR3: CASSPGGALRMNTEAFF
DNA: TGTGCCAGCAGTCCAGGGGGCGCGTTGAGAATGAACACTGAAGCTTTCTTT
J: TRBJ1-1
V: TRBV7-3
size: -
D: TRBD1

CDR3: CASSPEGDEQFF
DNA: TGTGCCAGCAGCCCAGAAGGGGATGAGCAGTTCTTC
J: TRBJ2-1
V: TRBV7-3
size: many
D: -

CDR3: CATRSGVVGTEAFF
DNA: TGTGCCACCAGAAGTGGGGTAGTGGGGACTGAAGCTTTCTTT
J: TRBJ1-1
V: TRBV15
size: many
D: -

CDR3: CASLYRRETALEKLFF
DNA: TGTGCCAGCCTTTACCGGCGCGAGACGGCCCTAGAAAAACTGTTTTTT
J: TRBJ1-4
V: TRBV12-3/TRBV12-4
size: many
D: -

CDR3: CASSQDRNRYYEQYF
DNA: TGCGCCAGCAGCCAAGATCGGAACAGATACTACGAGCAGTACTTC
J: TRBJ2-7
V: TRBV4-3
size: many
D: -

CDR3: CASSSVNTEAFF
DNA: TGTGCCAGCAGTTCGGTGAACACTGAAGCTTTCTTT
J: TRBJ1-1
V: TRBV27
size: many
D: -

CDR3: CASSFPGQMNTEAFF
DNA: TGTGCCAGCAGTTTTCCCGGACAGATGAACACTGAAGCTTTCTTT
J: TRBJ1-1
V: TRBV12-3/TRBV12-4
size: many
D: -

CDR3: CASSDGTGGFGYTF
DNA: TGTGCCAGCTCGGACGGGACAGGGGGCTTTGGCTACACCTTC
J: TRBJ1-2
V: TRBV18
size: -
D: TRBD1

CDR3: CSAPRGTGVTDTQYF
DNA: TGCAGTGCCCCACGTGGGACAGGGGTCACAGATACGCAGTATTTT
J: TRBJ2-3
V: TRBV20-1
size: few
D: TRBD1

CDR3: CASSLGLELNTDTQYF
DNA: TGTGCCAGCAGCTTAGGCCTAGAACTAAACACAGATACGCAGTATTTT
J: TRBJ2-3
V: TRBV7-9
size: -
D: -

CDR3: CASTQSWGAETQYF
DNA: TGTGCCAGCACTCAATCGTGGGGGGCTGAGACCCAGTACTTC
J: TRBJ2-5
V: TRBV6-2/TRBV6-3
size: few
D: -

CDR3: CASSPGGGGGNQPQHF
DNA: TGTGCCAGCAGCCCGGGGGGAGGGGGCGGCAATCAGCCCCAGCATTTT
J: TRBJ1-5
V: TRBV7-9
size: few
D: TRBD1

CDR3: CASDNGEGSFNQPQHF
DNA: TGTGCCAGCGACAACGGGGAAGGGAGTTTCAATCAGCCCCAGCATTTT
J: TRBJ1-5
V: TRBV6-2/TRBV6-3
size: few
D: -

CDR3: CSASAGKYEQYF
DNA: TGCAGTGCTAGTGCAGGGAAGTACGAGCAGTACTTC
J: TRBJ2-7
V: TRBV20-1
size: many
D: -

CDR3: CSASEREGSTGELFF
DNA: TGCAGCGCTTCGGAGCGGGAGGGGAGCACCGGGGAGCTGTTTTTT
J: TRBJ2-2
V: TRBV29-1
size: few
D: TRBD2

CDR3: CSARRRDLRGQPQHF
DNA: TGCAGTGCTAGACGCCGGGACCTCCGGGGTCAGCCCCAGCATTTT
J: TRBJ1-5
V: TRBV20-1
size: -
D: -